The clone carrying this T cell receptor (beta chain) was observed once. This record comes from a study of blood T cell repertoires in COVID-19. Study-level background: Samples taken during acute and convalescent COVID-19 were collected in the United States, Italy and Spain. Sample material is recorded as cDNA or gDNA derived from T cells, B-cell-depleted T cells, or PBMCs.

Trimming took 5 bases from V and 7 from J, leaving 18 bases between them. The V gene's germline CDR1 is SGHVS and CDR2 FQNEAQ. The CDR3 runs to 15 residues. In the authors' methods: Reference gene primer amplification yielded estimated nucleated cell counts. The table came from immunoSEQ multiplex PCR; TCRdb's copy has only in-frame clones and leaves some out. D and trimming come from the DNA, and the V and J calls and clone size come from that table. This table has some 67,000 clones, 88% appearing once. The source is a woman aged 55-70 years with acute or convalescent COVID-19. Sequenced material: peripheral blood. The chain links TRBV7-8 to TRBJ1-5; D perhaps matches TRBD1 (6 bases). The CDR3 DNA is TGTGCCAGCAGCCGAGAGGGGGGGGGAGGACAGCCCCAGCATTTT. Translating it yields CASSREGGGGQPQHF. Full variable domain (rest looked up from reference TRBV7-8 and TRBJ1-5): GAGVSQSPRYKVAKRGQDVALRCDPISGHVSLFWYQQALGQGPEFLTYFQNEAQLDKSGLPSDRFFAERPEGSVSTLKIQRTQQEDSAVYLCASSREGGGGQPQHFGDGTRLSIL.